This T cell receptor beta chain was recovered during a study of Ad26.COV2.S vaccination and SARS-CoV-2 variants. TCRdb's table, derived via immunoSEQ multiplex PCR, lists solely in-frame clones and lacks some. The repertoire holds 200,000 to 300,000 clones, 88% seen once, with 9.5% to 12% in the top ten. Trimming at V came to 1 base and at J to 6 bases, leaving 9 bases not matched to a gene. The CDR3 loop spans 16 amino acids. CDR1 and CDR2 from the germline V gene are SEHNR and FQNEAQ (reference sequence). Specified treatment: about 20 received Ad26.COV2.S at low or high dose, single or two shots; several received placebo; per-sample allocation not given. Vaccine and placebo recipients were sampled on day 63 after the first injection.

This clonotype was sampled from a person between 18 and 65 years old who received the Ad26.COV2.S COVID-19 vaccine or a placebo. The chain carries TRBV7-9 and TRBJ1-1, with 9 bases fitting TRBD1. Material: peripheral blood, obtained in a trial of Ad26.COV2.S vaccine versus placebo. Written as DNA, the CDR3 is TGTGCCAGCAGCTTAGGTGACAGGGGGGTGGATTCTGAAGCTTTCTTT. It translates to CASSLGDRGVDSEAFF.